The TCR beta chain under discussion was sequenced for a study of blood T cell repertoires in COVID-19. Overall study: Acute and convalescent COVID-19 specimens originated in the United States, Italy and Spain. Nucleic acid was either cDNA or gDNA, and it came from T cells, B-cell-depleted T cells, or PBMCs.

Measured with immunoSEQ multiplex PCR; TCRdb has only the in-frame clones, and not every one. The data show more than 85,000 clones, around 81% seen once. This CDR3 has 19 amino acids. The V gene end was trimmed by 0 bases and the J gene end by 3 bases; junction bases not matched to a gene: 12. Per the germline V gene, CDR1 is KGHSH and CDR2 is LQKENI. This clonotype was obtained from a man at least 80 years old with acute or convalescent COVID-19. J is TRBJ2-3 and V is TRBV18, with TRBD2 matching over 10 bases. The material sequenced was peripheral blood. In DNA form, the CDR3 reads TGTGCCAGCTCACCACCGGTAGAAAAGCGGGAGGGCCCAACAGATACGCAGTATTTT. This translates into CASSPPVEKREGPTDTQYF.